This note documents a single T cell receptor (beta chain) sequence. The record originates from a study of CD8+ T cells in alopecia areata. V dropped 3 bases and J dropped 10 bases, with 9 bases sitting between them. Per the germline V gene, CDR1 is SGHVS and CDR2 is FQNEAQ. The CDR3 length is 12 residues. The sequencing template was cDNA reverse transcribed from extracted RNA. Sequenced by immunoSEQ multiplex PCR; TCRdb stores in-frame clones only, minus some. This sample has 150,000 to 200,000 clones, with 60% to 75% found just once. Treatment reported: oral pan-JAK inhibitor, 5-10 mg twice daily. The origin of this receptor is a human donor with alopecia areata. The rearrangement links TRBV7-8 to TRBJ1-4, with D hard to call. The sample here was CD4+ T cells sorted from blood, taken at week 24, from a patient treated with tofacitinib. CDR3 nucleotide sequence: TGTGCCAGCAGCTTCCTCGGTGGAAAACTGTTTTTT. It encodes CASSFLGGKLFF.